This T cell receptor (beta chain) stems from a study of cytomegalovirus exposure and HLA in healthy donors. Findings and limits, study-wide: TCR beta chain V- and J-gene trimming was linked, in a later analysis, to a missense variant in DCLRE1C.

Primers: 60 Vbeta forward and 13 Jbeta reverse. Data came from immunoSEQ multiplex PCR; TCRdb stores just in-frame clones and leaves some out. The repertoire holds 250,000 or so clones, with roughly four fifths as singletons. In regard to this clone: Its antigen is still unknown.

V lost 1 base, J lost 7 bases, and 9 bases stayed unmatched. This CDR3 comprises 15 residues. The germline V gene encodes CDR1 SGHTA and CDR2 FQGNSA. The receptor was isolated from an older woman in good health and CMV-seropositive. The chain links TRBV7-2 to TRBJ2-7; 8 bases align to TRBD1. Material for sequencing was PBMCs. In DNA form, the CDR3 reads TGTGCCAGCAGCTTAGGTTCAGGGGGCCCGGAGGAGCAGTACTTC. Translated: CASSLGSGGPEEQYF.